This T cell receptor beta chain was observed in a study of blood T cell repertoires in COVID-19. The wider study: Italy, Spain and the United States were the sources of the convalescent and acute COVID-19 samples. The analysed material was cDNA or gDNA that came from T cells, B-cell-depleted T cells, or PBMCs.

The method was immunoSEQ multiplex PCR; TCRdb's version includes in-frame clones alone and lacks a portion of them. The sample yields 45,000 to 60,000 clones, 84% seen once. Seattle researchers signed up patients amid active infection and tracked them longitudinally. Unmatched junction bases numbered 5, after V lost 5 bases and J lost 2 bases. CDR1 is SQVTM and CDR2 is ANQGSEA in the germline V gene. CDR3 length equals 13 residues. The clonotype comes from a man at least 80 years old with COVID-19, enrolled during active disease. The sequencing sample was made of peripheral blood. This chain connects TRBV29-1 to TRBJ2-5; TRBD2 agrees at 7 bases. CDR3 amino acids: CSVTGEGQETQYF. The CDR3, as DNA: TGCAGCGTTACCGGGGAGGGGCAAGAGACCCAGTACTTC. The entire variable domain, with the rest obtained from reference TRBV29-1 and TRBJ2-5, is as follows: SAVISQKPSRDICQRGTSLTIQCQVDSQVTMMFWYRQQPGQSLTLIATANQGSEATYESGFVIDKFPISRPNLTFSTLTVSNMSPEDSSIYLCSVTGEGQETQYFGPGTRLLVL.